The 29 T cell receptor beta chains in this list originate from one sample, sequenced in a study of T cell changes during pregnancy in multiple sclerosis. Produced via immunoSEQ multiplex PCR; TCRdb's table is partial and in-frame only. The table shows tens of thousands of clones, with over 75% occurring only once. The sequences come from CD8+ T cells from peripheral blood mononuclear cells, collected before pregnancy. These receptors came from a female donor with multiple sclerosis, enrolled in a pregnancy study.

The gene calls are TRBV10-3 and TRBJ2-7; TRBD1 matches 7 bases. This CDR3 spans 14 amino acids. J was trimmed by 6 bases and V by 2 bases; bases with no gene match: 7. The germline gives CDR1 ENHRY, CDR2 SYGVKD. CDR3 nucleotide sequence: TGTGCCATCAGTGAGGGACAGGAGACGGGCGAGCAGTACTTC. Translated, it gives CAISEGQETGEQYF.

The chain links TRBV5-6 to TRBJ1-3; 10 nucleotides line up with TRBD1. Losses at the gene ends were 2 bases for V and 4 bases for J; bases not matched to a gene: 6. The length of the CDR3 is 16 residues. The V gene's germline CDR1 is SGHDT and CDR2 YYEEEE. CDR3 nucleotides: TGTGCCAGCAGCTTCGGACAGGGGGTGAGAGGAAACACCATATATTTT. Its protein product is CASSFGQGVRGNTIYF.

The chain couples TRBV10-1 to TRBJ2-2, with D possibly being TRBD1 (5 bases). Germline lookup yields CDR1 WNHNN and CDR2 SYGVQD (reference sequence). Trimming pared 3 bases from V and 6 bases from J, leaving 8 bases between. This CDR3 is built from 13 residues. DNA for the CDR3: TGCGCCAGCAGTGATTCAGGGTCCGGGGAGCTGTTTTTT. Protein product: CASSDSGSGELFF.

The rearrangement joins TRBV11-2 to TRBJ2-7, with D possibly matching TRBD1 (6 bases). CDR3 length: 14 amino acids. Trimming cost V 1 base and J 3 bases, with 10 bases left between them. Germline V gives CDR1 SGHAT, CDR2 FQNNGV. The CDR3 sequence is CASSLGQVGYEQYF. CDR3 sequence (DNA): TGTGCCAGCAGCTTAGGACAGGTGGGCTACGAGCAGTACTTC.

The rearrangement uses TRBV18 and TRBJ1-2; 10 bases align to TRBD1. With V trimmed by 3 bases and J by 0 bases, 25 bases remained unmatched. This CDR3 has 23 amino acids. Germline V lookup: CDR1 KGHSH, CDR2 LQKENI. CDR3 nucleotides: TGTGCCAGCTCACCTACGGACAGGGGGTACACAAGGATCCCTCTGGAAGCTAACTATGGCTACACCTTC. Amino acids: CASSPTDRGYTRIPLEANYGYTF.

This rearrangement joins TRBV27 to TRBJ2-7, with 8 bases fitting TRBD1. The V segment lost 7 bases and the J segment 9 bases; nucleotides outside the gene matches: 17. CDR1 is MNHEY and CDR2 is SMNVEV in the germline V gene (reference sequence). CDR3 length equals 15 residues. CDR3 in amino acids: CASTIIGGQGAMQYF. The CDR3 DNA reads TGTGCCAGCACCATTATAGGGGGGCAGGGGGCGATGCAGTACTTC.

This chain links TRBV5-1 with TRBJ2-1, with D tentatively TRBD2 (7 bases). CDR1 is SGHRS and CDR2 is YFSETQ in the germline V gene. The CDR3 runs 14 residues. V was shortened by 4 bases and J by 6 bases, with 14 bases between the two germline ends. The DNA of the CDR3 is TGCGCCAGCAGCGGGGGGGGCTCAGCCAATGAGCAGTTCTTC. It is translated as CASSGGGSANEQFF.

CDR3 nucleotide sequence: TGCAGCGTTGAAGCGGACTCAGAGGAGCAGTTCTTC. This sequence encodes CSVEADSEEQFF. This chain connects TRBV29-1 to TRBJ2-1, with D tentatively TRBD2 (5 bases). Germline lookup yields CDR1 SQVTM and CDR2 ANQGSEA. The V and J ends lost 1 base and 10 bases respectively, with 11 bases between them. This CDR3 comprises 12 residues.

The chain is built from TRBV14 and TRBJ1-2, with D unclear. Looked up from germline, CDR1 is SGHDN and CDR2 is FVKESK. V was shortened by 0 bases and J by 3 bases, with 14 bases between the two germline ends. This CDR3 has 16 residues. CDR3 DNA: TGTGCCAGCAGCCAAGATGCTTCGGTTTTTGACTATGGCTACACCTTC. It is translated as CASSQDASVFDYGYTF.

The CDR3 bases are TGTGCCAGCAGTGTACTGGGGGGGACCACAGATACGCAGTATTTT. Protein: CASSVLGGTTDTQYF. The chain combines TRBV2 with TRBJ2-3, with 7 nucleotides matching TRBD2. Germline V gives CDR1 SNHLY, CDR2 FYNNEI. V gave up 4 bases and J gave up 2 bases; unmatched junction bases: 6. This CDR3 has 15 residues.

J is TRBJ2-1 and V is TRBV13; 11 nucleotides align to TRBD2. CDR3 size: 16 residues. From germline, CDR1 is PRHDT and CDR2 FYEKMQ (reference sequence). Losses at the gene ends were 5 bases for V and 1 base for J; bases not matched to a gene: 4. CDR3 in DNA: TGTGCCAGCAGCGCCAGACTAGCGGGATCCTACAATGAGCAGTTCTTC. It yields the protein CASSARLAGSYNEQFF.

The chain has TRBV2 and TRBJ1-5; TRBD1 is a possible D gene (6 bases). There are 15 residues in the CDR3. Trimming took 6 bases from V and 5 from J, leaving 17 bases between them. Germline V gene lookup returns CDR1 SNHLY and CDR2 FYNNEI. The DNA for the CDR3 is TGTGCCAGCAGGGCAGGACAGCAAAGAGATCAGCCCCAGCATTTT. Translating gives CASRAGQQRDQPQHF.

The chain has TRBV10-3 and TRBJ2-1; D is undetermined. V dropped 10 bases and J dropped 0 bases, with 16 bases sitting between them. CDR3 length: 15 residues. CDR1 and CDR2 (germline): ENHRY, SYGVKD. As DNA, the CDR3 is TGTGCCACCCAACAGACCGCGAGCTCCTACAATGAGCAGTTCTTC. Its protein is CATQQTASSYNEQFF.

The rearrangement joins TRBV19 to TRBJ1-1, with a tentative D call TRBD1 (5 bases). V was cut by 7 bases and J by 4 bases, with 16 bases left in between. The CDR3 covers 14 residues. Germline values: CDR1 LNHDA, CDR2 SQIVND (reference sequence). The CDR3 DNA follows: TGTGCCAGTACCCCGGTGGGGGGAGGCACTGAAGCTTTCTTT. It specifies CASTPVGGGTEAFF.

The chain has TRBV18 and TRBJ1-1, with a tentative D call TRBD1 (5 bases). Germline CDR1 and CDR2: KGHSH and LQKENI. There are 13 residues in the CDR3. V was pared by 3 bases and J by 5 bases, with 10 bases between. The CDR3, as DNA: TGTGCCAGCTCACCCATGGGGCAAACTGAAGCTTTCTTT. It translates to CASSPMGQTEAFF.

The chain uses TRBV28 and TRBJ1-1; D not resolved. V lost 4 bases and J 0 bases, leaving 12 bases between the germline ends. Germline CDR1 reads MDHEN; CDR2 reads SYDVKM. The CDR3 length is 15 residues. The CDR3 spells CASSSVDGMNTEAFF. The DNA for the CDR3 is TGTGCCAGCAGTTCTGTCGACGGGATGAACACTGAAGCTTTCTTT.

The chain is built from TRBV9 and TRBJ1-2, with D possibly being TRBD1 (6 bases). The germline V and J ends were trimmed by 2 bases and 5 bases, with 25 bases remaining between them. The length of the CDR3 is 18 residues. The germline CDR1 and CDR2 sequences are SGDLS and YYNGEE. The CDR3 loop reads CASSVSPKRGGHPYGYTF. The CDR3 bases are TGTGCCAGCAGCGTGTCCCCTAAAAGGGGGGGGCACCCTTATGGCTACACCTTC.

This clone has more than one count but fewer than ten. This sequence joins TRBV6-5 and TRBJ1-1; no definite D call. The CDR3 is 14 amino acids. Germline CDR1 MNHEY, CDR2 SVGAGI. Trimming removed 2 bases from V and 2 bases from J, with 9 bases in between. The CDR3 bases are TGTGCCAGCAGTTACGTTGACACTAACACTGAAGCTTTCTTT. Its protein product is CASSYVDTNTEAFF.

This chain connects TRBV5-5 to TRBJ2-7; TRBD2 matches at 13 bases. This CDR3 contains 15 residues. CDR1 and CDR2 (germline): SGHKS, YYEKEE (reference sequence). V was clipped by 4 bases and J by 3 bases; unmatched bases: 4. Written as DNA, the CDR3 is TGTGCCAGCAGCATCGGACTAGCGGGGGACTACGAGCAGTACTTC. Protein: CASSIGLAGDYEQYF.

The chain uses TRBV6-6 and TRBJ2-1, with D unresolved. The CDR3 consists of 12 residues. Looked up from germline, CDR1 is MNHNY and CDR2 is SVGAGI (reference sequence). V shed 6 bases and J shed 10 bases, with 13 bases lying between them. Written as DNA, the CDR3 is TGTGCCAGCAGCCCAGACCGGGTCGAGCAGTTCTTC. Translating it yields CASSPDRVEQFF.

The J gene is TRBJ2-2, the V gene TRBV19; D gene ambiguous. The CDR3 is made up of 13 amino acids. Between the trimmed V and J ends, which lost 8 bases and 6 bases, there was a span of 13 bases. Germline values: CDR1 LNHDA, CDR2 SQIVND (reference sequence). In DNA form, the CDR3 reads TGTGCCAGTGTTAATTGGCTTTCCGGGGAGCTGTTTTTT. Its translation: CASVNWLSGELFF.

The chain is built from TRBV7-8 and TRBJ1-4; D is unresolved. Trimming removed 5 bases at V and 0 bases at J, with 19 bases between. The germline V gene has CDR1 SGHVS and CDR2 FQNEAQ. There are 18 residues in the CDR3. CDR3 sequence: CASSPYLASEATNEKLFF. In nucleotides, the CDR3 is TGTGCCAGCAGCCCTTACCTGGCCAGCGAGGCAACTAATGAAAAACTGTTTTTT.

The chain links TRBV19 to TRBJ1-6, with D perhaps matching TRBD1 (5 bases). The CDR3 length is 14 residues. V lost 3 bases to trimming and J lost 7 bases, with 10 bases between them. Germline loops: CDR1 LNHDA, CDR2 SQIVND (reference sequence). Written as DNA, the CDR3 is TGTGCCAGTAGTATTTCAGGGTCAAATTCACCCCTCCACTTT. Translating it yields CASSISGSNSPLHF.

The gene calls are TRBV5-5 and TRBJ1-1; D is unresolved. The CDR3 covers 17 residues. V lost 6 bases, J lost 0 bases, and 21 bases lay in between. Germline values: CDR1 SGHKS, CDR2 YYEKEE (reference sequence). The CDR3 sequence: CASNSDPRSAMNTEAFF. In nucleotides, the CDR3 is TGTGCCAGCAACTCCGATCCGCGGTCCGCAATGAACACTGAAGCTTTCTTT.

This chain joins TRBV25-1 and TRBJ2-1, with 8 bases lining up with TRBD2. Per the germline V gene, CDR1 is MGHDK and CDR2 is SYGVNS. Trimming took 0 bases from V and 9 from J; bases not matched to a gene: 13. The CDR3 has 17 residues. In DNA form, the CDR3 reads TGTGCCAGCAGTGAATATCTTCCGACTAGCGAACTTGGTGAGCAGTTCTTC. Translating gives CASSEYLPTSELGEQFF. Using reference TRBV25-1 and TRBJ2-1 for the parts outside the CDR3, the full variable domain is EADIYQTPRYLVIGTGKKITLECSQTMGHDKMYWYQQDPGMELHLIHYSYGVNSTEKGDLSSESTVSRIRTEHFPLTLESARPSHTSQYLCASSEYLPTSELGEQFFGPGTRLTVL.

V is TRBV18 and J is TRBJ2-7; D is possibly TRBD1 (6 bases). The V end lost 5 bases, the J end lost 9 bases, and 23 bases lay between the germline ends. This CDR3 spans 15 amino acids. CDR1 and CDR2 from the germline V gene are KGHSH and LQKENI. DNA for the CDR3: TGTGCCAGCTCATCAGCAGAAACAGGGTTAAGTACGCAGTACTTC. This codes for CASSSAETGLSTQYF.

The chain combines TRBV4-1 with TRBJ2-7, with TRBD1 matching over 8 bases. The CDR3 contains 16 residues. Germline CDR1 and CDR2: MGHRA and YSYEKL. Unmatched junction bases numbered 6, after V lost 0 bases and J lost 2 bases. Here the CDR3 reads CASSQDPGQGPYEQYF. In DNA form, the CDR3 reads TGCGCCAGCAGCCAAGATCCCGGACAGGGTCCCTACGAGCAGTACTTC.

The rearrangement joins TRBV30 to TRBJ2-7; D remains unclear. Trimming removed 3 bases at V and 1 base at J, with 4 bases between. CDR3 length: 11 amino acids. Germline values: CDR1 GTSNPN, CDR2 SVGIG (reference sequence). The CDR3 coding sequence is TGTGCCTGGAGCGCGTCCTACGAGCAGTACTTC. Translated: CAWSASYEQYF.

The chain joins TRBV16 to TRBJ2-1; 7 bases agree with TRBD1. V lost 0 bases and J lost 8; bases outside the gene matches: 7. The germline CDR1 and CDR2 sequences are KGHSY and FQNENV. The CDR3 covers 15 residues. The CDR3 spells CASSQSAGGYDEQFF. The CDR3 DNA reads TGTGCCAGCAGCCAATCTGCAGGGGGTTACGATGAGCAGTTCTTC.